This TCR beta chain was observed in a study of cytomegalovirus exposure and HLA in healthy donors. Libraries were prepared by immunoSEQ multiplex PCR; TCRdb keeps only in-frame clonotypes and omits some of them. Of nearly 110,000 clones in the sample, 88% were seen once. Overall study findings and caveats: Across donors, most TCRs were seen rarely, yet some public ones were widespread. Later, an analysis found that TCR clusters from the first cohort tended to co-occur in the roughly 110 validation repertoires.

To note about this clone: Its antigen is not known.

The germline gives CDR1 SGHVS, CDR2 FQNEAQ. The V gene lost 1 base and the J gene lost 1 base, with 11 bases spanning the gap. This CDR3 comprises 15 residues. V and J are TRBV7-8 and TRBJ2-7; tentatively, D is TRBD1 (6 bases). The sequence came from a woman aged 18-29 years in good health and CMV-seropositive. Sequencing was done on a sample of PBMCs. CDR3 loop: CASSLGGRGSYEQYF. CDR3 DNA: TGTGCCAGCAGCTTAGGCGGCAGGGGTTCCTACGAGCAGTACTTC.